The 14 T cell receptor beta chains listed next were all sequenced from one sample in a study of cytomegalovirus exposure and HLA in healthy donors. PCR used 60 Vbeta primers and 13 Jbeta primers. The protocol was immunoSEQ multiplex PCR, while the TCRdb copy is restricted to in-frame clones and leaves out a portion. The data hold roughly 150,000 clones, with about 81% observed a single time. Sequencing was done on a sample of PBMCs. These receptor sequences come from a woman aged 45-65 years in good health and CMV-seropositive.

The chain links TRBV7-6 to TRBJ2-5, with D unclear. The length of the CDR3 is 13 residues. V dropped 0 bases and J dropped 2 bases, with 4 bases sitting between them. Germline CDR1 reads SGHVS; CDR2 reads FNYEAQ. This CDR3 reads CASSLARQETQYF. Here the CDR3 DNA reads TGTGCCAGCAGCTTAGCGCGACAAGAGACCCAGTACTTC.

The chain has TRBV9 and TRBJ1-3; 7 bases are shared with TRBD1. This CDR3 region has 15 residues. Germline CDR1 and CDR2: SGDLS and YYNGEE. With 4 bases clipped from V and 2 bases from J, the junction kept 6 bases outside the gene matches. Here the CDR3 DNA reads TGTGCCAGCAGCCCCATCGGGACAGCTGGAAACACCATATATTTT. This sequence encodes CASSPIGTAGNTIYF.

This clone occurred once. The chain recombines TRBV5-1 with TRBJ1-1, with 8 nucleotides matching TRBD1. The CDR3 has 15 residues. CDR1 is SGHRS, CDR2 YFSETQ, per germline. The junction had 7 bases not matched to a gene; V was cut back by 4 bases and J by 2 bases. CDR3 DNA sequence: TGCGCCAGCAGCCCCACTGGACAGGGAAACACTGAAGCTTTCTTT. Translating it yields CASSPTGQGNTEAFF.

CDR3 sequence (DNA): TGTGCCACCAGCAGAGATGAGGCTCTACCGAGCACAGATACGCAGTATTTT. Residues: CATSRDEALPSTDTQYF. The chain is built from TRBV15 and TRBJ2-3; the D is unclear. The germline V and J ends were trimmed by 0 bases and 0 bases, with 13 bases remaining between them. The length of the CDR3 is 17 residues. Germline assignment: CDR1 LNHNV and CDR2 YYDKDF (reference sequence).

Concerning this clone itself: A junction boundary mismatches the germline segment, possibly from a read error. This chain uses TRBV6-1 with TRBJ2-5; TRBD2 agrees at 7 bases. The germline V gene encodes CDR1 MNHNS and CDR2 SASEGT. There are 15 residues in the CDR3. The CDR3 here is CASSTGGLGPGRVNF. The CDR3 coding sequence is TGTGCCAGCAGCACGGGGGGTTTGGGCCCCGGTAGGGTTAACTTC.

This clone has only one observation. The sample carries other DNA sequences with the same CDR3. The gene calls are TRBV6-5 and TRBJ1-5; D is uncertain. This CDR3 comprises 14 residues. Trimming removed 0 bases at V and 6 bases at J, with 9 bases between. Germline CDR1 reads MNHEY; CDR2 reads SVGAGI. This CDR3 is CASSYSQEGQPQHF. CDR3 sequence (DNA): TGTGCCAGCAGTTACTCGCAGGAGGGTCAGCCCCAGCATTTT.

The chain recombines TRBV18 with TRBJ1-1, with D possibly matching TRBD1 (5 bases). V was trimmed by 5 bases and J by 14 bases, leaving 18 bases between them. Germline-derived CDR1 and CDR2 are KGHSH and LQKENI. There are 12 residues in the CDR3. The CDR3 DNA reads as TGTGCCAGCTCAGCTTCCGCGGGGGGAAAGTTCTTT. It is translated as CASSASAGGKFF.

This clone was counted a few times. The chain recombines TRBV5-6 with TRBJ2-3; no definite D call. Germline V CDR1 and CDR2: SGHDT, YYEEEE. Trimming shortened V by 1 base and J by 2 bases, and 11 bases separated the two germline ends. CDR3 length: 15 amino acids. CDR3 residues: CASSLFGQATDTQYF. The CDR3 DNA is TGTGCCAGCAGCTTGTTTGGTCAGGCCACAGATACGCAGTATTTT.

The genes are TRBV5-4 and TRBJ2-5, with TRBD2 identical over 8 bases. Germline V CDR1 and CDR2: SGHNT, YYREEE (reference sequence). This CDR3 spans 16 amino acids. V gave up 0 bases and J gave up 5 bases; unmatched junction bases: 9. CDR3 residues: CASSLALGGAGETQYF. The CDR3 DNA reads as TGTGCCAGCAGCTTGGCCCTCGGGGGGGCGGGGGAGACCCAGTACTTC.

This chain links TRBV29-1 with TRBJ2-3; D is possibly TRBD1 (5 bases). CDR1 and CDR2 (germline): SQVTM, ANQGSEA. The CDR3 has 13 amino acids. With 8 bases removed from V and 2 bases from J, the gap between germline ends came to 14 bases. In DNA, the CDR3 is TGCAGCACTGGAAGGGGATACACAGATACGCAGTATTTT. It specifies CSTGRGYTDTQYF.

V and J are TRBV5-1 and TRBJ2-6; maybe TRBD1 (6 bases). In germline, CDR1 is SGHRS, CDR2 YFSETQ. V lost 4 bases and J 0 bases, leaving 14 bases between the germline ends. The length of the CDR3 is 17 residues. The CDR3 nucleotides read TGCGCCAGCAGCCCACCAGGGACAATCTCTGGGGCCAACGTCCTGACTTTC. This gives the protein CASSPPGTISGANVLTF.

This rearrangement joins TRBV6-5 to TRBJ2-2, with TRBD1 matching 9 bases. Germline values: CDR1 MNHEY, CDR2 SVGAGI. The CDR3 totals 16 residues. J gave up 3 bases and V 4 bases, and 6 bases lay outside the gene matches. The CDR3: CASSLWTGEYTGELFF. CDR3 bases: TGTGCCAGCAGTTTATGGACAGGGGAGTACACCGGGGAGCTGTTTTTT.

The J gene is TRBJ2-3, the V gene TRBV7-2; D may be TRBD2 (6 bases). Trimming removed 0 bases at V and 6 bases at J, with 19 bases between. CDR3 size: 17 residues. Germline values: CDR1 SGHTA, CDR2 FQGNSA. CDR3 nucleotide sequence: TGTGCCAGCAGCTTAGCGCCCCGGGAGACCCCATTTGATACGCAGTATTTT. Translating it yields CASSLAPRETPFDTQYF.

A few counts support this clone. For the CDR3, the DNA is TGTGCCAGCAGCTTTGACAGGGGGCGGAACACTGAAGCTTTCTTT. Its protein is CASSFDRGRNTEAFF. The chain carries TRBV11-1 and TRBJ1-1, with 10 bases aligning to TRBD1. Germline-derived CDR1 and CDR2 are SGHAT and FQDESV (reference sequence). The CDR3 consists of 15 residues. With V trimmed by 3 bases and J by 1 base, 2 bases remained unmatched.